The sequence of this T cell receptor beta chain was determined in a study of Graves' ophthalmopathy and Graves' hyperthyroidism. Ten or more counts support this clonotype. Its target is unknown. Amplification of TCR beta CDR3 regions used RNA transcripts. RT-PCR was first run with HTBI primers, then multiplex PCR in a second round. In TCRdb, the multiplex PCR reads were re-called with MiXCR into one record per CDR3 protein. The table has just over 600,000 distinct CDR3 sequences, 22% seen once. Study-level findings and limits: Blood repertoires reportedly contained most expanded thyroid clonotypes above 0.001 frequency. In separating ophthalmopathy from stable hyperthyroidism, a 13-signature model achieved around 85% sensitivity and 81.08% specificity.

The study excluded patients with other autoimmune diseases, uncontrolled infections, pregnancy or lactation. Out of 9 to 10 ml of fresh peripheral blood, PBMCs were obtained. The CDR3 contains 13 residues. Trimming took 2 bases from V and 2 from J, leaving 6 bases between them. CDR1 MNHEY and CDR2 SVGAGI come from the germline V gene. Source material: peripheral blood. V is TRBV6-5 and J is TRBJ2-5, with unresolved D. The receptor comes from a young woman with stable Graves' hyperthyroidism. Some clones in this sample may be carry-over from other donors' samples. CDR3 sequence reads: CASSYEAQETQYF. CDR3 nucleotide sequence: TGTGCCAGCAGTTACGAGGCGCAAGAGACCCAGTACTTC.